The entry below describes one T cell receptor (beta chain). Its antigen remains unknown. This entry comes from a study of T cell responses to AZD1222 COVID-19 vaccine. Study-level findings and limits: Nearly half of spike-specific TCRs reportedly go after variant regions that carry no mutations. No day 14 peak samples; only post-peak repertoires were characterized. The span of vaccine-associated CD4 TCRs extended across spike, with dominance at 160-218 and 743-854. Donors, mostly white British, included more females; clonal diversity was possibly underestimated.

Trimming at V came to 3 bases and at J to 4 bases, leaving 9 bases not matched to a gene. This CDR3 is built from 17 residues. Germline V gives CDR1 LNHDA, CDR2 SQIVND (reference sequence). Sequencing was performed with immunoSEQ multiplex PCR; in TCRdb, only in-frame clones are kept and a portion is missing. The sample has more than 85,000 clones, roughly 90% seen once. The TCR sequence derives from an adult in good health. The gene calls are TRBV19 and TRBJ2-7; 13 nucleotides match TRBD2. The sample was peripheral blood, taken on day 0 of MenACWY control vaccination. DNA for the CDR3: TGTGCCAGTAGTATTGAAAGGACTAGCGGGAGTGTGTACGAGCAGTACTTC. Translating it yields CASSIERTSGSVYEQYF.